These 17 T cell receptor beta chains were all obtained from the same sample, sequenced in a study of blood T cell repertoires in COVID-19. The table came from immunoSEQ multiplex PCR; TCRdb's copy has only in-frame clones and leaves some out. The sample consists of about 120,000 clones, roughly three quarters of them appearing once. The sequencing sample was made of peripheral blood. These TCRs come from a man in his forties or fifties with active or convalescent COVID-19.

In the case of this clone: Other DNA sequences from this sample encode an identical CDR3 as well. This chain connects TRBV3-1 (or the pseudogene TRBV3-2) to TRBJ2-1; 9 nucleotides align to TRBD1. V lost 6 bases, J lost 3 bases, and 3 bases stayed unmatched. The germline gives CDR1 LGHDT, CDR2 YNNKEL (reference sequence). CDR3 length: 14 residues. Here the CDR3 DNA reads TGTGCCAGCAGTCAGACAGGGGGCTACAATGAGCAGTTCTTC. It codes for CASSQTGGYNEQFF.

This rearrangement joins TRBV6-5 to TRBJ2-7; a weak D match, TRBD2 (5 bases). Germline values: CDR1 MNHEY, CDR2 SVGAGI. CDR3 length: 13 residues. V was trimmed by 8 bases and J by 1 base, leaving 12 bases between them. CDR3 sequence: CASGVRRSYEQYF. The CDR3 bases are TGTGCCAGCGGGGTAAGGAGGTCCTACGAGCAGTACTTC.

The chain uses TRBV5-6 and TRBJ2-7; D is unresolved. The CDR3 spans 14 residues. Trimming left V 1 base short and J 5 bases short, with 13 bases between. Germline CDR1 SGHDT, CDR2 YYEEEE. The CDR3 sequence is CASSLRNGFDEQYF. The CDR3 DNA reads TGTGCCAGCAGCTTGAGGAACGGGTTCGACGAGCAGTACTTC. Based on the CDR3 plus reference TRBV5-6 and TRBJ2-7, the full variable domain is DAGVTQSPTHLIKTRGQQVTLRCSPKSGHDTVSWYQQALGQGPQFIFQYYEEEERQRGNFPDRFSGHQFPNYSSELNVNALLLGDSALYLCASSLRNGFDEQYFGPGTRLTVT.

Points on this clone: Other DNA variants within this sample encode the same CDR3. The rearrangement links TRBV30 to TRBJ1-1; perhaps TRBD1 as D (5 bases). The CDR3 loop spans 14 amino acids. Deletions cut 0 bases from V and 1 base from J, with 9 bases between. The germline V gene encodes CDR1 GTSNPN and CDR2 SVGIG (reference sequence). CDR3 nucleotide sequence: TGTGCCTGGAGTGTACTCGGGGGGAACACTGAAGCTTTCTTT. This codes for CAWSVLGGNTEAFF.

V and J are TRBV5-1 and TRBJ1-1, with 8 positions matching TRBD1. CDR3 length equals 15 residues. CDR1 and CDR2 (germline): SGHRS, YFSETQ. The trim removed 0 bases at V and 3 bases at J, leaving 4 bases unmatched. CDR3: CASSLGTGPYTEAFF. The CDR3 DNA reads TGCGCCAGCAGCTTGGGGACAGGGCCGTACACTGAAGCTTTCTTT.

The genes are TRBV6-5 and TRBJ2-7, with a weak D call TRBD1 (6 bases). Trimming stripped 2 bases from V and 5 bases from J, with 7 bases between. Germline CDR1 and CDR2: MNHEY and SVGAGI. The CDR3 totals 12 residues. The CDR3 region has the DNA TGTGCCAGCAGTTACAGGGGGAACGAGCAGTACTTC. It is translated as CASSYRGNEQYF.

The V and J genes are TRBV5-1 and TRBJ2-1; D not resolved. The CDR3 extends over 15 amino acids. Trimming took 4 bases from V and 2 from J, leaving 13 bases between them. From germline, CDR1 is SGHRS and CDR2 YFSETQ. CDR3 region: CASSTDPGPYNEQFF. In DNA, the CDR3 is TGCGCCAGCAGCACTGACCCAGGCCCCTACAATGAGCAGTTCTTC.

This chain links TRBV11-2 with TRBJ1-1, with TRBD1 matching 9 bases. Per germline, CDR1 SGHAT and CDR2 FQNNGV. J lost 5 bases, V lost 5 bases, and 6 bases had no gene match. This CDR3 comprises 14 residues. CDR3 region: CASSPWTGETEAFF. CDR3 nucleotide sequence: TGTGCCAGCAGCCCGTGGACAGGGGAAACTGAAGCTTTCTTT.

The chain links TRBV25-1 to TRBJ1-1; D might be TRBD1 (5 bases). The germline V gene encodes CDR1 MGHDK and CDR2 SYGVNS. Trimming removed 7 bases at V and 4 bases at J, with 10 bases between. The length of the CDR3 is 12 residues. The CDR3, as DNA: TGTGCCAGCACCCCGGGGGGCACTGAAGCTTTCTTT. Its protein is CASTPGGTEAFF.

This sequence joins TRBV6-5 and TRBJ2-5; TRBD2 matches 11 bases. The CDR3 is 15 residues long. The V gene's germline CDR1 is MNHEY and CDR2 SVGAGI. V lost 5 bases and J lost 4; bases outside the gene matches: 6. The CDR3: CASSLLAGGGETQYF. The DNA of the CDR3 is TGTGCCAGCAGTCTCCTAGCGGGGGGCGGAGAGACCCAGTACTTC.

The chain employs TRBV6-5 and TRBJ2-7, with 10 bases identical to TRBD1. The CDR3 spans 14 residues. Per the germline V gene, CDR1 is MNHEY and CDR2 is SVGAGI. V shed 8 bases and J 2 bases; nucleotides not matched to a gene: 6. The CDR3 DNA is TGTGCCAGCCAGGCGGGACAGGGGACCTACGAGCAGTACTTC. Translated: CASQAGQGTYEQYF.

This clone has at least ten counts. The chain links TRBV11-2 to TRBJ2-5; D perhaps matches TRBD1 (6 bases). V shed 3 bases and J shed 2 bases, with 13 bases lying between them. The CDR3 consists of 15 residues. The germline V gene encodes CDR1 SGHAT and CDR2 FQNNGV. The CDR3 DNA reads as TGTGCCAGCAGCTTCCTACAGGGTCTTCAAGAGACCCAGTACTTC. It codes for CASSFLQGLQETQYF.

This clone appeared once. The V and J genes are TRBV4-2 and TRBJ1-4; 9 nucleotides line up with TRBD1. CDR3 size: 17 residues. The V and J ends lost 0 bases and 2 bases, in that order; junction bases with no gene match: 4. Looked up from germline, CDR1 is LGHNA and CDR2 is YNFKEQ. CDR3: CASSQEQGARTNEKLFF. CDR3 sequence (DNA): TGTGCCAGCAGCCAAGAACAGGGGGCGAGGACTAATGAAAAACTGTTTTTT.

This clone was seen only a few times. This chain connects TRBV29-1 to TRBJ2-5; TRBD2 is a possible D gene (5 bases). The germline V and J ends were trimmed by 6 bases and 5 bases, with 19 bases remaining between them. Germline V CDR1 and CDR2: SQVTM, ANQGSEA. This CDR3 contains 14 residues. Here the CDR3 DNA reads TGCAGCGTACCCCGGGATGGCCTGTGGGAGACCCAGTACTTC. Its translation: CSVPRDGLWETQYF.

This clone is a singleton in its sample. This chain uses TRBV11-2 with TRBJ1-1, with D hard to call. Germline assignment: CDR1 SGHAT and CDR2 FQNNGV. This CDR3 is built from 15 residues. The V end lost 5 bases, the J end lost 0 bases, and 13 bases lay between the germline ends. The CDR3 nucleotides are TGTGCCAGCAGCCAATATCATGACTTGAACACTGAAGCTTTCTTT. It is translated as CASSQYHDLNTEAFF.

The rearrangement joins TRBV6-1 to TRBJ2-1, with 8 bases identical to TRBD1. The CDR3 spans 16 residues. Germline V gene data show CDR1 as MNHNS and CDR2 as SASEGT. Germline trimming cut 0 bases from V and 8 bases from J; bases unmatched to any gene: 9. Here the CDR3 DNA reads TGTGCCAGCAGTGAAGCACGGCAGGGGGCGCGATATGAGCAGTTCTTC. Amino acid sequence: CASSEARQGARYEQFF.

This clone showed up just a few times. The rearrangement links TRBV24-1 to TRBJ1-5, with 9 nucleotides matching TRBD1. Germline loops: CDR1 KGHDR, CDR2 SFDVKD. The CDR3 is 15 amino acids. V trimming: 3 bases; J trimming: 3 bases; junction bases outside the gene matches: 2. The CDR3 bases are TGTGCCACCAGTGATGGACAGGGGTACAATCAGCCCCAGCATTTT. It specifies CATSDGQGYNQPQHF.